The 9 T cell receptor beta chains reported below all come from one sample, sequenced in a study of blood T cell repertoires in COVID-19. The protocol was immunoSEQ multiplex PCR, while the TCRdb copy is restricted to in-frame clones and leaves out a portion. In the table there are tens of thousands of clones, around 92% of which are singletons. Sequenced sample: peripheral blood. The origin of the receptors is a woman aged 45-65 years in a cohort sampled during active COVID-19.

The genes are TRBV19 and TRBJ2-7; D is uncertain. Trimming pared 5 bases from V and 6 bases from J, leaving 20 bases between. Germline loops: CDR1 LNHDA, CDR2 SQIVND (reference sequence). The CDR3 contains 15 residues. For the CDR3, the DNA is TGTGCCAGTAGTGCAAAATCCTCGGGTGTCTCCGAGCAGTACTTC. This translates into CASSAKSSGVSEQYF.

The chain employs TRBV28 and TRBJ2-1, with 8 nucleotides matching TRBD2. Germline-derived CDR1 and CDR2 are MDHEN and SYDVKM. This CDR3 comprises 15 residues. The V segment lost 5 bases and the J segment 1 base; nucleotides outside the gene matches: 4. The CDR3 region is CASSRSGASYNEQFF. The CDR3 DNA reads TGTGCCAGCAGTCGTAGCGGGGCATCCTACAATGAGCAGTTCTTC.

The J gene is TRBJ2-7, the V gene TRBV19, with D perhaps matching TRBD1 (6 bases). Germline CDR1 LNHDA, CDR2 SQIVND (reference sequence). The CDR3 sequence is 14 residues long. V was trimmed by 6 bases and J by 6 bases, leaving 18 bases between them. CDR3 nucleotides: TGTGCCAGTAGCCCTCAGGGGAGAGCGGCCGAGCAGTACTTC. Translating gives CASSPQGRAAEQYF.

This chain connects TRBV21-1 to TRBJ2-7; the table's D call, TRBD2, has no DNA check behind it. TRBV21-1 is shown as a pseudogene. This CDR3 has 11 residues. The CDR3 bases are TGTGCCAGCACTTTGGGGAGCTTCGGGTACTTC. Amino acids: CASTLGSFGYF.

V usage is TRBV19 and J usage is TRBJ1-1; 7 bases map to TRBD1. Germline loops: CDR1 LNHDA, CDR2 SQIVND (reference sequence). V lost 5 bases to trimming and J lost 5 bases; unmatched junction nucleotides: 11. The CDR3 covers 15 residues. The CDR3, as DNA: TGTGCCAGTAGTTCTCAAGGGGGCGCAGGGACTGAAGCTTTCTTT. Encoded protein: CASSSQGGAGTEAFF.

The rearrangement links TRBV25-1 to TRBJ1-2, with 8 bases lining up with TRBD1. The CDR3 runs 16 residues. The germline V gene has CDR1 MGHDK and CDR2 SYGVNS. The ends lost 3 bases at V and 1 base at J; junction bases unmatched: 7. The CDR3 coding sequence is TGTGCCAGCAGTGACCCACGGACAGGGCGTAACTATGGCTACACCTTC. This sequence encodes CASSDPRTGRNYGYTF.

V is TRBV27 and J is TRBJ1-1, with D perhaps TRBD1 (5 bases). The CDR3 runs to 15 residues. CDR1 MNHEY and CDR2 SMNVEV come from the germline V gene (reference sequence). V shed 2 bases and J shed 0 bases, with 10 bases lying between them. The CDR3 protein is CASSLGAVMNTEAFF. CDR3 DNA sequence: TGTGCCAGCAGTTTAGGGGCTGTAATGAACACTGAAGCTTTCTTT.

This clone occurred once. This chain joins TRBV3-1 (or the pseudogene TRBV3-2) and TRBJ2-5, with D possibly TRBD1 on 6 matching bases. CDR1 is LGHDT and CDR2 is YNNKEL in the germline V gene (reference sequence). V was cut by 1 base and J by 2 bases, with 14 bases left in between. This CDR3 spans 16 amino acids. CDR3 DNA sequence: TGTGCCAGCAGCCAAGCGACAGGTTTGGGGCAAGAGACCCAGTACTTC. Translation gives CASSQATGLGQETQYF.

The V call is TRBV3-1 (or the pseudogene TRBV3-2), the J call TRBJ1-6; D is unclear. V was trimmed by 2 bases and J by 10 bases, leaving 12 bases between them. The CDR3 is made up of 14 amino acids. Per the germline V gene, CDR1 is LGHDT and CDR2 is YNNKEL (reference sequence). CDR3 bases: TGTGCCAGCAGCCAAAACCTCCGGGAGTCACCCCTCCACTTT. Encoded protein: CASSQNLRESPLHF.